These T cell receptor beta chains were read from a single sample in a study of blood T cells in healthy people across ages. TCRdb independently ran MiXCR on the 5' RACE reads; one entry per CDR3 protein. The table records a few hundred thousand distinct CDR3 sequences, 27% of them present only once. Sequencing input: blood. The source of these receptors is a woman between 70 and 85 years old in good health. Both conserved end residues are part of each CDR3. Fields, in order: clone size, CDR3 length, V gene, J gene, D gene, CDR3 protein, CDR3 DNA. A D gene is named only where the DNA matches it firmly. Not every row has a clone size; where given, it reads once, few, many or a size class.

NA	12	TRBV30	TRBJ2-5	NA	CAWSVQQETQYF	TGTGCCTGGAGTGTTCAGCAAGAGACCCAGTACTTC
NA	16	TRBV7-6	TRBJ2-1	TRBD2	CASSLSASGGYNEQFF	TGTGCCAGCAGCTTATCTGCTAGCGGGGGGTACAATGAGCAGTTCTTC
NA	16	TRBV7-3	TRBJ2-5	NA	CASSLLGPTYQETQYF	TGTGCCAGCAGCTTGTTAGGGCCTACGTACCAAGAGACCCAGTACTTC
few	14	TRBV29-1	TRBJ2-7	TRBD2	CSVLTSGATYEQYF	TGCAGCGTACTGACTAGCGGGGCAACCTACGAGCAGTACTTC
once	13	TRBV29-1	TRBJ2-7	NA	CSVEGGDSYEQYF	TGCAGCGTTGAAGGGGGTGACAGCTACGAGCAGTACTTC
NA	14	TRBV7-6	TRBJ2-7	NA	CASSSGSDYYEQYF	TGTGCCAGCAGCTCCGGGTCAGATTACTACGAGCAGTACTTC
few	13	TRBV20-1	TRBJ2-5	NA	CSAHNSGGETQYF	TGCAGTGCTCACAATAGCGGAGGAGAGACCCAGTACTTC
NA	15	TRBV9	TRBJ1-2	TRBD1	CASSGQGSLNYGYTF	TGTGCCAGCAGCGGACAGGGTTCCTTAAACTATGGCTACACCTTC
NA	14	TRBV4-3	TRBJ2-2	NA	CASSQDLSTGELFF	TGCGCCAGCAGCCAAGATTTGAGCACCGGGGAGCTGTTTTTT
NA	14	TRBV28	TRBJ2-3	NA	CASADAAVPDTQYF	TGTGCCAGCGCCGATGCCGCGGTCCCAGATACGCAGTATTTT
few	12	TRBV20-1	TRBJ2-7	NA	CSARRQGYEQYF	TGCAGTGCTAGGAGGCAGGGCTACGAGCAGTACTTC
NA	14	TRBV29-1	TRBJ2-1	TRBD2	CSADGGVRYNEQFF	TGCAGCGCTGATGGGGGGGTCAGATACAATGAGCAGTTCTTC
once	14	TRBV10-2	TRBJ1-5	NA	CASFGGRSNQPQHF	TGCGCCAGCTTCGGGGGTCGGAGCAATCAGCCCCAGCATTTT
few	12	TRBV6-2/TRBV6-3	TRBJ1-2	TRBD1	CASMRQGGGYTF	TGTGCCAGCATGCGACAGGGAGGAGGCTACACCTTC
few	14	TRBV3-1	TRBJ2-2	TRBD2	CASSLGGLTGELFF	TGTGCCAGCAGCCTGGGGGGGTTGACCGGGGAGCTGTTTTTT
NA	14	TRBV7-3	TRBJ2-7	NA	CASSFSGKVGEQYF	TGTGCCAGCAGCTTTTCGGGTAAAGTCGGCGAGCAGTACTTC
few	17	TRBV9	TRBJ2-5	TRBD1	CASSASSRDRYPGDRFF	TGTGCCAGCAGCGCTAGTTCCCGGGACAGGTACCCCGGGGATCGGTTCTTC